A selection of T cell receptor beta chains follows, all from one sample in a study of blood T cell repertoires in COVID-19. Profiled with immunoSEQ multiplex PCR; TCRdb holds only in-frame clones, not every one. Seen here are 300,000 to 350,000 clones, 87% observed once, and the top ten hold nearly 6.5%. The sequencing sample was made of peripheral blood. The origin of the receptors is a woman aged 50 to 60 with COVID-19, enrolled during active disease. Each CDR3 is given with its conserved first and last residue. A D gene is named only where the DNA matches it firmly. Some rows mark clone size as missing; the rest say once, few, many or name a class of expanded clone.

>NA|13|TRBJ2-1|NA|TRBV18
TGTGCCAGCTCCCTTAGCTCCTACAATGAGCAGTTCTTC
CASSLSSYNEQFF
>NA|15|TRBJ2-1|NA|TRBV9
TGTGCCAGCAGCGTAGCAGGGGCGAGGAGTAATGAGCAGTTCTTC
CASSVAGARSNEQFF
>once|16|TRBJ2-7|TRBD2|TRBV9
TGTGCCAGCAGCGTTACCCTAGCGGGAGGGCCGAACGAGCAGTACTTC
CASSVTLAGGPNEQYF
>NA|16|TRBJ1-6|NA|TRBV18
TGTGCCAGCTCACCCCCAGTCAGCTCCTATAATTCACCCCTCCACTTT
CASSPPVSSYNSPLHF
>NA|16|TRBJ2-7|TRBD1|TRBV4-1
TGCGCCAGCAGCCAATTAGGGGGCGAATCCTCCTACGAGCAGTACTTC
CASSQLGGESSYEQYF
>NA|15|TRBJ1-5|TRBD1|TRBV19
TGTGCCAGTAGGGGGGACAGGTCCGGCAATCAGCCCCAGCATTTT
CASRGDRSGNQPQHF
>NA|18|TRBJ2-2|TRBD1|TRBV5-6
TGTGCCAGCAGCTTGGAGGTTTATGGGACAGGGGGAACCGGGGAGCTGTTTTTT
CASSLEVYGTGGTGELFF
>NA|19|TRBJ2-1|TRBD2|TRBV3-1/TRBV3-2
TGTGCCAGCAGCTTTCGGACTAGCGGGAGGGCGCAGTCCTACAATGAGCAGTTCTTC
CASSFRTSGRAQSYNEQFF
>NA|14|TRBJ1-6|TRBD1|TRBV18
TGTGCCAGCTCACAGGACAGGGAGAATTCACCCCTCCACTTT
CASSQDRENSPLHF
>NA|14|TRBJ2-7|NA|TRBV30
TGTGCCTGGGCGGGACAGCTAAGCTCCTACGAGCAGTACTTC
CAWAGQLSSYEQYF
>once|15|TRBJ2-1|TRBD2|TRBV5-1
TGCGCCAGCAGCCCACTAGCGGGAGATTACAATGAGCAGTTCTTC
CASSPLAGDYNEQFF
>NA|13|TRBJ2-3|TRBD2|TRBV24-1
TGTGCCACCGGGGAGGGTCGTGGGGATACGCAGTATTTT
CATGEGRGDTQYF
>NA|14|TRBJ2-7|NA|TRBV5-1
TGCGCCAGCGCCCGGACAGCGAGCTCCTACGAGCAGTACTTC
CASARTASSYEQYF
>few|15|TRBJ2-5|TRBD1|TRBV11-3
TGTGCCAGCAGCAGCAGGACAGGAGCTCAAGAGACCCAGTACTTC
CASSSRTGAQETQYF
>NA|13|TRBJ1-5|NA|TRBV24-1
TGTGCCACCAGTGATTCCCTCAATCAGCCCCAGCATTTT
CATSDSLNQPQHF
>NA|14|TRBJ2-5|NA|TRBV18
TGTGCCAGCTCAGAGACCACAGGGCCCGAGACCCAGTACTTC
CASSETTGPETQYF
>NA|13|TRBJ2-1|NA|TRBV4-3
TGCGCCAGCAGCCAACTGCGAGAAGATGAGCAGTTCTTC
CASSQLREDEQFF
>NA|15|TRBJ2-3|TRBD2|TRBV7-3
TGTGCCAGCAGCCGTCTAGCGGGAGACCCGGATACGCAGTATTTT
CASSRLAGDPDTQYF
>NA|16|TRBJ2-1|NA|TRBV5-6
TGTGCCAGCTCCGATCAGGCGGGGAGCTCCTACAATGAGCAGTTCTTC
CASSDQAGSSYNEQFF
>NA|18|TRBJ2-2|TRBD1|TRBV6-6
TGTGCCAGCAGTCGAGACAGGGTTATTGCCTTTAACACCGGGGAGCTGTTTTTT
CASSRDRVIAFNTGELFF
>once|18|TRBJ2-7|NA|TRBV3-1/TRBV3-2
TGTGCCAGCCAGGTTGGGCGGGGCCCACTTGGGCCTCCCTACGAGCAGTACTTC
CASQVGRGPLGPPYEQYF
>NA|14|TRBJ2-7|TRBD2|TRBV18
TGTGCCAGCTCACCACCGAGCTTTAGCGGGAGAAAGTACTTC
CASSPPSFSGRKYF
>NA|15|TRBJ2-3|NA|TRBV6-5
TGTGCCAGCAGTCCCCGCGCGGGGAACACAGATACGCAGTATTTT
CASSPRAGNTDTQYF
>once|15|TRBJ2-1|NA|TRBV24-1
TGTGCCACCAGTGCCGACAGCAGGCTATACAATGAGCAGTTCTTC
CATSADSRLYNEQFF
>NA|15|TRBJ1-2|TRBD1|TRBV28
TGTGCCAGCAGTCCGACCCGACAGGGTAACTATGGCTACACCTTC
CASSPTRQGNYGYTF
>NA|14|TRBJ1-4|NA|TRBV27
TGTGCCAGCAGGGGGAGTAGCCTTAATGAAAAACTGTTTTTT
CASRGSSLNEKLFF
>once|11|TRBJ1-1|NA|TRBV20-1
TGCAGTGCCAGCGGAGGGAATGAAGCTTTCTTT
CSASGGNEAFF
>once|16|TRBJ2-1|TRBD1|TRBV18
TGTGCCAGCTCACCAGCGGACAGGCCAGGGTCCAATGAGCAGTTCTTC
CASSPADRPGSNEQFF
>NA|16|TRBJ1-6|NA|TRBV5-4
TGTGCCAGCAGCAGAGAACAGGGCTCCTATAATTCACCCCTCCACTTT
CASSREQGSYNSPLHF
>NA|14|TRBJ1-4|NA|TRBV5-1
TGCGCCAGCAGCGGCGGGGGGCGTAATGAAAAACTGTTTTTT
CASSGGGRNEKLFF
>NA|18|TRBJ2-1|TRBD2|TRBV4-2
TGTGCCAGCAGCCAGGCAATAGGAGCGGGAGGGCCGAGGGGTGAGCAGTTCTTC
CASSQAIGAGGPRGEQFF
>NA|13|TRBJ2-7|NA|TRBV6-2/TRBV6-3
TGTGCCAGCAGTTGGCTAGTCCCCTACGAGCAGTACTTC
CASSWLVPYEQYF
>NA|15|TRBJ1-5|NA|TRBV4-2
TGTGCCAGCAGCCAAGATCGGGGTAGCAATCAGCCCCAGCATTTT
CASSQDRGSNQPQHF
>NA|15|TRBJ2-3|TRBD2|TRBV2
TGTGCCAGCAGTTCGCCTAGCGGGGGGGCAGATACGCAGTATTTT
CASSSPSGGADTQYF
>NA|13|TRBJ2-3|NA|TRBV4-2
TGTGCCAGCAGCCAAGAAAACGAGGGTACGCAGTATTTT
CASSQENEGTQYF
>NA|12|TRBJ1-2|NA|TRBV24-1
TGTGCCACCAGTCCGACAGGAAATGGCTACACCTTC
CATSPTGNGYTF
>NA|14|TRBJ1-1|NA|TRBV19
TGTGCCAGTAATAGAGGGACACCTAACACTGAAGCTTTCTTT
CASNRGTPNTEAFF
>NA|18|TRBJ2-1|TRBD2|TRBV27
TGTGCCAGCAGTCCAAGGACTAGCGGGAGCTTATCCTACAATGAGCAGTTCTTC
CASSPRTSGSLSYNEQFF
>NA|15|TRBJ2-7|TRBD1|TRBV13
TGTGCCAGCAGCTTAAGGGGGCTACCCACGTCCGAGCAGTACTTC
CASSLRGLPTSEQYF
>NA|16|TRBJ2-7|TRBD2|TRBV7-9
TGTGCCAGCAGCCCCGGGACTAGCGGAAGAAAGGACGAGCAGTACTTC
CASSPGTSGRKDEQYF
>NA|14|TRBJ2-1|TRBD2|TRBV24-1
TGTGCCACCAGTGGAGCGGGAGGGCCGCGGGAGCAGTTCTTC
CATSGAGGPREQFF
>NA|13|TRBJ2-1|NA|TRBV19
TGTGCCAGTAGTACCCGTGACGGGAATGAGCAGTTCTTC
CASSTRDGNEQFF
>NA|18|TRBJ1-1|TRBD1|TRBV5-4
TGTGCCAGCAGCTTGGAGGTCAAACCGGGACAGGGGTCCTCTGAAGCTTTCTTT
CASSLEVKPGQGSSEAFF
>NA|13|TRBJ1-1|NA|TRBV27
TGTGCCAGCAGACTTGGACAGAACACTGAAGCTTTCTTT
CASRLGQNTEAFF